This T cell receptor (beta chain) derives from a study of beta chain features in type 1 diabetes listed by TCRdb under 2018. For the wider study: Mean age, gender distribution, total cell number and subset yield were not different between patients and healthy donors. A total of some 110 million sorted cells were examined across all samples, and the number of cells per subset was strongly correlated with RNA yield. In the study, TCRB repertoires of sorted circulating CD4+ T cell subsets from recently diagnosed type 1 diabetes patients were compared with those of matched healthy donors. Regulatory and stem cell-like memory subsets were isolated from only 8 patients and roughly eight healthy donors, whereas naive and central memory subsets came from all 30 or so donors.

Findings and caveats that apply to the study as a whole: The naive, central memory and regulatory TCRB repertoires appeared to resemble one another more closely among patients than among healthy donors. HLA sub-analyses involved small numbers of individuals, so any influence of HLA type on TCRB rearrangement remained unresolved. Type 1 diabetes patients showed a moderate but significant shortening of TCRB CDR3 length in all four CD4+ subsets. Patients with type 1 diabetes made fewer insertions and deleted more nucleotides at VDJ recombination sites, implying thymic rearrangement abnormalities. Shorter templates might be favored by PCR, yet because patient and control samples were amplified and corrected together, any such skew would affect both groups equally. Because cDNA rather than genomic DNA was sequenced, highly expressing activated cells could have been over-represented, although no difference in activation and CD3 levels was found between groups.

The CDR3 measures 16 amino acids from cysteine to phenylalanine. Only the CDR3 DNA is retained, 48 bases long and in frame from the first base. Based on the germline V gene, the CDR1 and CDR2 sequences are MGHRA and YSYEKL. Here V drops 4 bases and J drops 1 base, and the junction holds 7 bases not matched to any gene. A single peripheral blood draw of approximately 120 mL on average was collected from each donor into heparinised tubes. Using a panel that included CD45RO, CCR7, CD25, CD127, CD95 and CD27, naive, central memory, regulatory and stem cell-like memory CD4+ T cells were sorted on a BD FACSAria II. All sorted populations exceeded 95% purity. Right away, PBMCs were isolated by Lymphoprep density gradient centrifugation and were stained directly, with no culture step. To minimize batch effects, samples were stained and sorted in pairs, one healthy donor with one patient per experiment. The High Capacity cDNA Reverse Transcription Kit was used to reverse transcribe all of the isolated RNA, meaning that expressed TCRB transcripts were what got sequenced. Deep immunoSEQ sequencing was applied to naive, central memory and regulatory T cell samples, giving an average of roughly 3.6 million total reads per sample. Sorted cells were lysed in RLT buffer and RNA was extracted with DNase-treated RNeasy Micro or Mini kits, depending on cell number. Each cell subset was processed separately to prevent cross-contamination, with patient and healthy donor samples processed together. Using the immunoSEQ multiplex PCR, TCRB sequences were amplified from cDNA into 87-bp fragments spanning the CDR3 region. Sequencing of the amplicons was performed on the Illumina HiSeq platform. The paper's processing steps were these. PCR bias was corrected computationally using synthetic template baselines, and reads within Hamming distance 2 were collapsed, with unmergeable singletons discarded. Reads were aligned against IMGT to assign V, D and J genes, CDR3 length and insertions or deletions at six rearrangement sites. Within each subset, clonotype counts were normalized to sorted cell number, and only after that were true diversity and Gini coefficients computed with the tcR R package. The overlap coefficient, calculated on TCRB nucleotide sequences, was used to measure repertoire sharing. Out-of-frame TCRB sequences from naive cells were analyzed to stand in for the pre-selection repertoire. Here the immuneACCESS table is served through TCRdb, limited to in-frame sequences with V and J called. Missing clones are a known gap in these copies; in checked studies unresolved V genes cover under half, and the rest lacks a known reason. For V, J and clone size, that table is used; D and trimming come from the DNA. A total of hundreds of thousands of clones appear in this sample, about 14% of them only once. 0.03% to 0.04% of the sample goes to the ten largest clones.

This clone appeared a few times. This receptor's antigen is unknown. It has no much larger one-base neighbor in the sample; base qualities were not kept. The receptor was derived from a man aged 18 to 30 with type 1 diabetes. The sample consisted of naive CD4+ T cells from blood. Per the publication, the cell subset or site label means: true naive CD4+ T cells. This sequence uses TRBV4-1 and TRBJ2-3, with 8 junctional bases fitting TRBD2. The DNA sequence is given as TGCGCCAGCAGCCCAACACTAGCGGAAGGCACAGATACGCAGTATTTT. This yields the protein CASSPTLAEGTDTQYF.